This T cell receptor beta chain was captured in a study of beta chain features in type 1 diabetes. Study-wide results and caveats: All four CD4+ subsets of Type 1 diabetes patients contained TCRB CDR3s that were moderately but significantly shorter.

This clone appeared a few times. The antigen is not known. Sequenced material consisted of expressed TCRB transcripts (all of the isolated RNA was reverse transcribed). TCRdb's table, derived via immunoSEQ multiplex PCR, lists solely in-frame clones and lacks some. The table has 200,000 to 250,000 clones, roughly 13% seen once. V dropped 5 bases and J dropped 6 bases, with 8 bases sitting between them. Germline values: CDR1 SNHLY, CDR2 FYNNEI. CDR3 length equals 12 residues. V gene TRBV2 combines with J gene TRBJ2-1; tentatively, D is TRBD1 (6 bases). This clonotype was obtained from a man aged 25 to 45 with type 1 diabetes. Sequencing was performed on naive CD4+ T cells from blood. CDR3 bases: TGTGCCAGCAGTACGGACAGCAATGAGCAGTTCTTC. Amino acid sequence: CASSTDSNEQFF.